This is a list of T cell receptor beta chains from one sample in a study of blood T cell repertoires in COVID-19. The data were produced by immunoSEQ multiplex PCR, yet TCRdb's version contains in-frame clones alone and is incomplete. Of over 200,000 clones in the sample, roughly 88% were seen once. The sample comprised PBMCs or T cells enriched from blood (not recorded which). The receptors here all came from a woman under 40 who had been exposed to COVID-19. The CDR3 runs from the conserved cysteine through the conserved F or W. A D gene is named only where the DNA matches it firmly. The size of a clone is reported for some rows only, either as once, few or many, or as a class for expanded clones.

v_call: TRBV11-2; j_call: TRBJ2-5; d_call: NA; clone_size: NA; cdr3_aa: CASSLVGGNYQETQYF; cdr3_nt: TGTGCCAGCAGCTTAGTAGGGGGAAACTACCAAGAGACCCAGTACTTC
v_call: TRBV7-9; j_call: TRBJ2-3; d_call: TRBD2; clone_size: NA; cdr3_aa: CASSHEREGHDTQYF; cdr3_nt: TGTGCCAGCAGCCACGAGCGGGAGGGCCATGATACGCAGTATTTT
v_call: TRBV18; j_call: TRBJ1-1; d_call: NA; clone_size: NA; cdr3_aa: CASSPEATLNTEAFF; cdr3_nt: TGTGCCAGCTCGCCTGAAGCTACCCTGAACACTGAAGCTTTCTTT
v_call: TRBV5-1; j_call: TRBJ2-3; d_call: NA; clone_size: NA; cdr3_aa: CASSFRQGTDTQYF; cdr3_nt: TGCGCCAGCAGCTTTCGGCAGGGCACAGATACGCAGTATTTT
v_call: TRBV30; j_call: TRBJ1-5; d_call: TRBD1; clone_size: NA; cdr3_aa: CAWSRSTGNQPQHF; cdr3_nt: TGTGCCTGGAGTCGTTCGACAGGGAATCAGCCCCAGCATTTT
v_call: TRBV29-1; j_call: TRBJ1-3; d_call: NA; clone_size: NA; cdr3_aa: CSVAPGLSSSGNTIYF; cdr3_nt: TGCAGCGTTGCCCCGGGACTTTCCAGCTCTGGAAACACCATATATTTT
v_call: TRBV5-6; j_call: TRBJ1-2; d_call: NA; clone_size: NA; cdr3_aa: CASSLGRGSGYTF; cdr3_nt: TGTGCCAGCAGCCTCGGCAGGGGAAGCGGCTACACCTTC
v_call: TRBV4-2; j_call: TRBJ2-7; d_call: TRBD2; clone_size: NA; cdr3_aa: CASSQDGAGGLGAKYEQYF; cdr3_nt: TGTGCCAGCAGCCAAGACGGCGCGGGAGGGCTCGGGGCTAAATACGAGCAGTACTTC
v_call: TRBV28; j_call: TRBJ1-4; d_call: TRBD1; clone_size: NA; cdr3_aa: CASRAGGDEKLFF; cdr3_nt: TGTGCCAGCAGGGCAGGGGGCGATGAAAAACTGTTTTTT
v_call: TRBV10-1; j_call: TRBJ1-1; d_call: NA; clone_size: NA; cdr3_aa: CASRARENTEAFF; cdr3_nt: TGCGCCAGCAGAGCCAGGGAGAACACTGAAGCTTTCTTT
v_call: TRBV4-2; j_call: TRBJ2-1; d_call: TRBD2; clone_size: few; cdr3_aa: CASSVTSGGYNEQFF; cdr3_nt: TGTGCCAGCAGCGTGACTAGCGGGGGTTACAATGAGCAGTTCTTC
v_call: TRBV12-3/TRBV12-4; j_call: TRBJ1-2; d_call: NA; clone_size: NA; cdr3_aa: CASSFRGGYTF; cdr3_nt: TGTGCCAGCAGTTTCAGGGGTGGCTACACCTTC
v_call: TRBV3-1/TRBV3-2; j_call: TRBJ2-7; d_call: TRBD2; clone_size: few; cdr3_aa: CASSQGGYPGTSQTYEQYF; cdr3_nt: TGTGCCAGCAGCCAAGGAGGATACCCCGGGACTAGCCAAACCTACGAGCAGTACTTC
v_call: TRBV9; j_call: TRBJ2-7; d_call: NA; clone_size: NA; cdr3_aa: CASSRTADSYEQYF; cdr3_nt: TGTGCCAGCAGTCGGACTGCCGACTCCTACGAGCAGTACTTC
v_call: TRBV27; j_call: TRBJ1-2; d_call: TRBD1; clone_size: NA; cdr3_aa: CASKLNSQGASGYTF; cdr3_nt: TGTGCCAGCAAACTGAATTCCCAGGGGGCGAGTGGCTACACCTTC
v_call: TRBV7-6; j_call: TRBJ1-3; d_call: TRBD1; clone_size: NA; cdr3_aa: CASSLGDRGLTGNTIYF; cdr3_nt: TGTGCCAGCAGCTTAGGAGACAGGGGGCTGACTGGAAACACCATATATTTT
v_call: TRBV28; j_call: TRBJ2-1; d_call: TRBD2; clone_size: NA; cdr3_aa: CASSYPKGLAGGSNEQFF; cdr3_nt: TGTGCCAGCAGTTACCCAAAGGGACTAGCGGGAGGGAGCAATGAGCAGTTCTTC
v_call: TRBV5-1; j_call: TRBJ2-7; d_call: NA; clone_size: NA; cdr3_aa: CASSLGQGDDEQYF; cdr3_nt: TGCGCCAGCAGCTTAGGGCAGGGTGACGACGAGCAGTACTTC
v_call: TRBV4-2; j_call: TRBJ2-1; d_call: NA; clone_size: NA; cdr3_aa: CASSQVRGMVMGAMDEQFF; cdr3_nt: TGTGCCAGCAGCCAAGTCAGGGGAATGGTAATGGGTGCTATGGATGAGCAGTTCTTC
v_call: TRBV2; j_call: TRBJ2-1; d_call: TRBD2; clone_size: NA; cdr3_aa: CASRVTSGGYNEQFF; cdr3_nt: TGTGCCAGCAGAGTGACTAGCGGAGGATACAATGAGCAGTTCTTC
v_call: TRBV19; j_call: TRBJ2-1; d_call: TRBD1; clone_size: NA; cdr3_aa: CASNQGVGGEQFF; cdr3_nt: TGTGCCAGTAATCAGGGGGTTGGTGGTGAGCAGTTCTTC
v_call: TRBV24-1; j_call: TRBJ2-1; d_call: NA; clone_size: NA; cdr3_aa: CATSDLRDNNNEQFF; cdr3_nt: TGTGCCACCAGTGATCTCCGGGACAACAACAATGAGCAGTTCTTC
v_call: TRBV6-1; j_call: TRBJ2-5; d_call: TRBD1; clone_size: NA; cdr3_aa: CASSEGTGGQTQYF; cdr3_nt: TGTGCCAGCAGTGAAGGGACAGGGGGACAGACCCAGTACTTC
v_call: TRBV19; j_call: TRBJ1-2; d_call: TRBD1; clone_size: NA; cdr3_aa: CASSITGGSDGYTF; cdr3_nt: TGTGCCAGTAGTATAACAGGGGGATCGGATGGCTACACCTTC
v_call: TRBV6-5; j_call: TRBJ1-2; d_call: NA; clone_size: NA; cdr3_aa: CASSYSGQANYGYTF; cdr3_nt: TGTGCCAGCAGTTACTCGGGGCAGGCTAACTATGGCTACACCTTC
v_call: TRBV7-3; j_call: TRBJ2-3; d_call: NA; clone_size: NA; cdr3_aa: CASSLGAGRFTDTQYF; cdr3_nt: TGTGCCAGCAGCTTAGGAGCGGGCCGGTTCACAGATACGCAGTATTTT
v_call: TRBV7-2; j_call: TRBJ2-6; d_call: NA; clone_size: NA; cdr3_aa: CASSLGLGAGANVLTF; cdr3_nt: TGTGCCAGCAGCTTAGGGCTAGGGGCTGGGGCCAACGTCCTGACTTTC
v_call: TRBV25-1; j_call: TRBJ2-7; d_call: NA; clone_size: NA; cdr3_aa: CASSGIGAQKGYEQYF; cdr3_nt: TGTGCCAGCAGTGGGATAGGGGCTCAAAAGGGGTACGAGCAGTACTTC
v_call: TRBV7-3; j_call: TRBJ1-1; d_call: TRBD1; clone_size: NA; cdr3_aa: CASSLYPRGLTEAFF; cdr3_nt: TGTGCCAGCAGCTTATATCCCAGGGGGCTCACTGAAGCTTTCTTT
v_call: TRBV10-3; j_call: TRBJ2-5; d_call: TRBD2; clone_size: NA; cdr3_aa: CAISERLAGGLQETQYF; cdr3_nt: TGTGCCATCAGTGAGAGGCTAGCGGGAGGGCTACAAGAGACCCAGTACTTC
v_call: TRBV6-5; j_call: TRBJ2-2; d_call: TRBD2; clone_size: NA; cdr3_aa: CASSSGLGWTGELFF; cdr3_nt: TGTGCCAGCAGCTCCGGACTAGGGTGGACCGGGGAGCTGTTTTTT
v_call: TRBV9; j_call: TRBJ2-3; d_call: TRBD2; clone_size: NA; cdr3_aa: CASSVVPAGAADTQYF; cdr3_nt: TGTGCCAGCAGCGTAGTGCCAGCGGGAGCGGCAGATACGCAGTATTTT
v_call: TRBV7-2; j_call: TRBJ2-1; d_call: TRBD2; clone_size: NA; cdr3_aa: CASSLALAGTYNEQFF; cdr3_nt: TGTGCCAGCAGCTTAGCGCTAGCGGGAACCTACAATGAGCAGTTCTTC
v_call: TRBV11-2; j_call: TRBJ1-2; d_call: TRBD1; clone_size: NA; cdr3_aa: CASSSDRGIYGYTF; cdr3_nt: TGTGCCAGCAGCAGCGACAGGGGGATCTATGGCTACACCTTC
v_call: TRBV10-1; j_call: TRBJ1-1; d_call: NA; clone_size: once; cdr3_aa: CASSESQGYAIAFF; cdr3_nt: TGCGCCAGCAGTGAATCACAGGGATACGCCATCGCTTTCTTT
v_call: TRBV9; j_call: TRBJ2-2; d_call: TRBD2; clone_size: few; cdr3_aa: CASSPLIAGVGELFF; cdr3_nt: TGTGCCAGCAGCCCCTTAATAGCGGGAGTCGGGGAGCTGTTTTTT
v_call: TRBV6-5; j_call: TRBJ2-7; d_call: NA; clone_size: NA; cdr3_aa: CASSYSSSSYEQYF; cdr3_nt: TGTGCCAGCAGTTACTCTTCCAGTTCCTACGAGCAGTACTTC
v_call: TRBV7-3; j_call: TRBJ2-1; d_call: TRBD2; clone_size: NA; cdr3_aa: CASSPRTSGVIYNEQFF; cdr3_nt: TGTGCCAGCAGCCCCAGGACTAGCGGAGTTATCTACAATGAGCAGTTCTTC
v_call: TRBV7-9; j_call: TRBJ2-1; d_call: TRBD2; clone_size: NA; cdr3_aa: CASSSVLAGGLSYNEQFF; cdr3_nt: TGTGCCAGCAGCTCAGTTCTAGCGGGAGGGCTTTCCTACAATGAGCAGTTCTTC
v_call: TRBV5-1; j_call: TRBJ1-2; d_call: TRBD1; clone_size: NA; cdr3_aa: CASSLSQRSGGRDPYTF; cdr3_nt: TGCGCCAGCAGCTTGTCACAGAGGTCAGGGGGGCGCGATCCCTACACCTTC
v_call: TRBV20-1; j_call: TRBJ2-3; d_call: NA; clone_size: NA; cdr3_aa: CSVPSPDTQYF; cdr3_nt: TGCAGTGTCCCTAGCCCAGATACGCAGTATTTT
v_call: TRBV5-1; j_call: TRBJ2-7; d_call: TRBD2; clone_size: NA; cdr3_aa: CASRPGGLNYEQYF; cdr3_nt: TGCGCCAGCAGGCCGGGGGGACTAAACTACGAGCAGTACTTC
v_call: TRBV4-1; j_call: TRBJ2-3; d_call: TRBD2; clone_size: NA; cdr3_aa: CASSRLTSGTDTQYF; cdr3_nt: TGCGCCAGCAGCCGACTGACTAGCGGCACAGATACGCAGTATTTT
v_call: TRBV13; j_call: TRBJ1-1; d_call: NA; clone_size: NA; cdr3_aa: CASSTYRGGTEAFF; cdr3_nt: TGTGCCAGCAGCACCTATAGAGGAGGCACTGAAGCTTTCTTT
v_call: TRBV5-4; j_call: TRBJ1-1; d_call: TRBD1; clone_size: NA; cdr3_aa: CASSGTGYTEAFF; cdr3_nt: TGTGCCAGCAGCGGGACAGGGTACACTGAAGCTTTCTTT
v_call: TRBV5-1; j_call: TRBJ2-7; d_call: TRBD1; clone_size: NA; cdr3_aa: CASSLEPGQGGYEQYF; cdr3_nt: TGCGCCAGCAGCCTGGAACCGGGACAGGGGGGGTACGAGCAGTACTTC
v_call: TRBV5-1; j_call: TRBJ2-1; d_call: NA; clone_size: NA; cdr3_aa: CASSLGGANEQFF; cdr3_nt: TGCGCCAGCAGCTTGGGGGGCGCAAATGAGCAGTTCTTC
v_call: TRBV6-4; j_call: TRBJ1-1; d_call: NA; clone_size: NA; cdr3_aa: CASSEGELSTEAFF; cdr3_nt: TGTGCCAGCAGCGAGGGGGAATTGAGCACTGAAGCTTTCTTT
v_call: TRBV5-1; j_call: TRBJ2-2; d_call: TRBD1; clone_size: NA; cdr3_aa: CASSLVQKYGQGGGGELFF; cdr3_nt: TGCGCCAGCAGCTTGGTTCAAAAGTACGGACAGGGTGGCGGCGGGGAGCTGTTTTTT
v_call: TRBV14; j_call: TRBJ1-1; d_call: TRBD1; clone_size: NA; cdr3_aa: CASSQWAGTGANTEAFF; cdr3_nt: TGTGCCAGCAGCCAATGGGCGGGTACAGGGGCGAACACTGAAGCTTTCTTT
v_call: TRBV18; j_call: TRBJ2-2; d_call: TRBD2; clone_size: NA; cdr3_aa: CASSPPRTSGDNTGELFF; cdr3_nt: TGTGCCAGCTCACCACCCCGGACTAGCGGGGACAACACCGGGGAGCTGTTTTTT